The 29 T cell receptor beta chains in this list originate from one sample, sequenced in a study of vaccination and CD4 T cells after COVID-19. Sequencing of the DNA from cultured CD4+ T cells was carried out with the Oncomine TCR Beta short-read assay. Each CDR3 protein gets one entry after TCRdb re-called the PCR reads with MiXCR. Of about 21,000 distinct CDR3 sequences detected, 35% to 40% appear once; the ten largest clones hold about 5%. Treatment reported: approximately nine-day PBMC culture with coronavirus spike peptide pools or control peptides (ViraFEST assay). These receptors' antigens are unknown. The source was CD4+ T cells from blood, cultured in vitro, collected before SARS-CoV-2 vaccination. The source is a human donor who had recovered from COVID-19.

This rearrangement joins TRBV20-1 to TRBJ1-2, with D tentatively TRBD1 (6 bases). Germline V gene data show CDR1 as DFQATT and CDR2 as SNEGSKA (reference sequence). This CDR3 comprises 14 residues. The V end was cut by 3 bases, the J end by 3 bases, with 14 bases between. CDR3 in DNA: TGCAGTGCTAGTGTCCTCAGGGGAGACTATGGCTACACCTTC. Its translation is CSASVLRGDYGYTF.

This clonotype was observed a handful of times. V and J are TRBV20-1 and TRBJ1-1; 10 nucleotides align to TRBD1. The CDR3 has 13 residues. V was pared by 4 bases and J by 5 bases, with 4 bases of the junction left unmatched. Per the germline V gene, CDR1 is DFQATT and CDR2 is SNEGSKA (reference sequence). Written as DNA, the CDR3 is TGCAGTGCTACGACAGGGGGCTTGACTGAAGCTTTCTTT. It translates to CSATTGGLTEAFF.

The chain links TRBV12-3 or TRBV12-4 to TRBJ2-6; D is unclear. CDR3 length: 16 amino acids. V lost 4 bases and J lost 0, with 10 bases in between. CDR3 loop: CASSSARTSGANVLTF. The CDR3 DNA reads TGTGCCAGCAGTTCGGCCAGGACCTCTGGGGCCAACGTCCTGACTTTC.

This sequence joins TRBV15 and TRBJ2-1, with 7 bases identical to TRBD2. The germline CDR1 and CDR2 sequences are LNHNV and YYDKDF (reference sequence). The CDR3 consists of 15 residues. The V gene end was trimmed by 1 base and the J gene end by 3 bases; junction bases not matched to a gene: 3. Written as DNA, the CDR3 is TGTGCCACCAGCAGAGGGGGGACTAACTACAATGAGCAGTTCTTC. This codes for CATSRGGTNYNEQFF.

The V gene is TRBV21-1, the J gene TRBJ1-5; the D segment call TRBD1 is taken from the table without a DNA check. TRBV21-1 constitutes a pseudogene. The CDR3 extends over 15 amino acids. The CDR3 DNA reads as TGTGCCAGCAGCAAAGCCCGGACAGGGAATCAGCCCCAGCATTTT. It encodes CASSKARTGNQPQHF.

This chain connects TRBV7-2 to TRBJ1-2, with 9 bases identical to TRBD1. Germline CDR1 SGHTA, CDR2 FQGNSA. The CDR3 runs 15 residues. V dropped 1 base and J dropped 7; count of bases not matched to a gene: 7. The CDR3 DNA follows: TGTGCCAGCAGCTTAGGCCCGGACAGGGGCAGTGGCTACACCTTC. Translating gives CASSLGPDRGSGYTF.

Comments on this clonotype: One junction end does not reproduce the germline sequence, and a read error may be involved. The chain couples TRBV12-3 or TRBV12-4 to TRBJ1-5, with a tentative D call TRBD1 (5 bases). CDR3 length equals 15 residues. The chain's CDR3 is CASRLGGGSNQPQHF. The CDR3 nucleotides read TGTGCCAGCAGGTTAGGTGGGGGTAGCAATCAGCCCCAGCATTTT.

This clonotype was seen a few times. This chain links TRBV7-2 with TRBJ1-2, with a tentative D call TRBD1 (5 bases). From germline, CDR1 is SGHTA and CDR2 FQGNSA. This CDR3 is 16 amino acids long. V gave up 5 bases and J gave up 4 bases, with 20 bases separating them. CDR3 protein: CASSLGERGRGYGYTF. The CDR3 coding sequence is TGTGCCAGCAGCCTGGGGGAGAGGGGTCGTGGCTATGGCTACACCTTC.

The V gene is TRBV7-2, the J gene TRBJ2-3; TRBD2 aligns across 8 bases. The CDR3 has 17 residues. CDR1 and CDR2 from the germline V gene are SGHTA and FQGNSA. V gave up 2 bases and J gave up 1 base; unmatched junction bases: 8. CDR3 in amino acids: CASSLQYGGEGTDTQYF. In DNA, the CDR3 is TGTGCCAGCAGCTTACAGTACGGGGGGGAGGGCACAGATACGCAGTATTTT.

The chain recombines TRBV20-1 with TRBJ2-1, with a possible D match to TRBD2 (6 bases). Germline V lookup: CDR1 DFQATT, CDR2 SNEGSKA (reference sequence). The CDR3 is made up of 14 amino acids. V gave up 2 bases and J gave up 7 bases, with 15 bases separating them. CDR3 nucleotides: TGCAGTGCTAGACCCAGCGGGCAGAGAAATGAGCAGTTCTTC. This codes for CSARPSGQRNEQFF.

The V and J genes are TRBV11-2 and TRBJ2-7; D unclear. Trimming pared 0 bases from V and 2 bases from J, leaving 11 bases between. The CDR3 runs to 15 residues. Germline CDR1 SGHAT, CDR2 FQNNGV. Here the CDR3 DNA reads TGTGCCAGCAGCTTAGAATTAGCAGGTCCCTACGAGCAGTACTTC. As protein: CASSLELAGPYEQYF.

This clonotype was observed a handful of times. The rearrangement joins TRBV27 to TRBJ2-5, with TRBD1 matching over 7 bases. The V and J ends lost 5 bases and 5 bases, in that order; junction bases with no gene match: 11. CDR1 and CDR2 from the germline V gene are MNHEY and SMNVEV (reference sequence). The CDR3 is 15 amino acids. CDR3 nucleotides: TGTGCCAGCAGTAGACAGGGATTAGTGAAGGAGACCCAGTACTTC. As protein: CASSRQGLVKETQYF.

This clonotype was found a few times. The gene calls are TRBV6-1 and TRBJ1-5; a weak D match, TRBD1 (5 bases). The CDR3 sequence is 15 residues long. The germline V and J ends were trimmed by 5 bases and 6 bases, with 17 bases remaining between them. The germline V gene has CDR1 MNHNS and CDR2 SASEGT. DNA of the CDR3: TGTGCCAGCAGTCGGGGGGGAGGGGCAGGTCAGCCCCAGCATTTT. This translates into CASSRGGGAGQPQHF.

The J gene is TRBJ1-2, the V gene TRBV12-3 or TRBV12-4, with D tentatively TRBD1 (5 bases). The CDR3 totals 13 residues. The ends were cut back, 3 bases at V and 9 bases at J, with 14 bases in the middle. DNA for the CDR3: TGTGCCAGCAGTTTGGGGGAAGGGTCTAGCTACACCTTC. Protein product: CASSLGEGSSYTF.

The V and J genes are TRBV28 and TRBJ1-1; D not certain. This CDR3 is built from 12 residues. Germline values: CDR1 MDHEN, CDR2 SYDVKM. Trimming took off 2 bases at V and 10 bases at J, with 11 bases between the two ends. The CDR3 region has the DNA TGTGCCAGCAGTTTAATTGTGGGAGTAGCTTTCTTT. Translated, it gives CASSLIVGVAFF.

This chain connects TRBV20-1 to TRBJ2-5; a weak D match, TRBD1 (6 bases). Germline CDR1 reads DFQATT; CDR2 reads SNEGSKA (reference sequence). Trimming left V 6 bases short and J 0 bases short, with 17 bases between. The CDR3 length is 15 residues. The CDR3 loop is CSAVQGQLYQETQYF. CDR3 sequence (DNA): TGCAGTGCCGTCCAAGGACAGCTCTACCAAGAGACCCAGTACTTC.

This clonotype showed up just a few times. This rearrangement joins TRBV6-2 or TRBV6-3 to TRBJ1-1, with 8 bases matching TRBD1. V lost 4 bases and J lost 4; bases outside the gene matches: 11. Germline V gives CDR1 MNHEY, CDR2 SVGEGT. The CDR3 is 16 amino acids. The CDR3 reads CASSSRTGSFSTEAFF. Here the CDR3 DNA reads TGTGCCAGCAGTTCCCGGACAGGGTCGTTTAGCACTGAAGCTTTCTTT.

This clonotype occurred a few times. V gene TRBV20-1 combines with J gene TRBJ1-2; 7 nucleotides match TRBD1. This CDR3 comprises 14 residues. Trimming removed 6 bases from V and 5 bases from J; junction bases left unmatched: 12. Germline CDR1 and CDR2: DFQATT and SNEGSKA (reference sequence). CDR3 nucleotide sequence: TGCAGTGCCATATCCGACAGGGCTCTTTATGGCTACACCTTC. It yields the protein CSAISDRALYGYTF.

Remarks on this clonotype: Germline and junction disagree at one end, which may indicate a read error. The V gene is TRBV4-1, the J gene TRBJ2-5; 12 bases are a match to TRBD2. The germline V gene encodes CDR1 MGHRA and CDR2 YSYEKL. The CDR3 runs 17 residues. The CDR3 loop reads CASSKDRTSGGRKTQYF. The CDR3 bases are TGCGCCAGCAGCAAAGATCGAACTAGCGGGGGGCGAAAGACCCAGTACTTC.

The V and J genes are TRBV20-1 and TRBJ1-6; D possibly corresponds to TRBD1 (5 bases). This CDR3 contains 14 residues. The germline V gene encodes CDR1 DFQATT and CDR2 SNEGSKA (reference sequence). V lost 5 bases to trimming and J lost 7 bases, with 15 bases between them. The CDR3 DNA reads TGCAGTGCTTCCCGAGGAGGGGTGAATTCACCCCTCCACTTT. Translated, it gives CSASRGGVNSPLHF.

V and J are TRBV6-1 and TRBJ1-3, with D possibly being TRBD1 (6 bases). The CDR3 runs to 14 residues. Germline-derived CDR1 and CDR2 are MNHNS and SASEGT. Trimming removed 6 bases from V and 2 bases from J, with 11 bases in between. As DNA, the CDR3 is TGTGCCAGCAGAGGGACACTGGCTGGAAACACCATATATTTT. This gives the protein CASRGTLAGNTIYF.

The table lists this clonotype with a few counts. The chain combines TRBV10-3 with TRBJ1-2; TRBD1 matches at 11 bases. Germline CDR1 and CDR2: ENHRY and SYGVKD. The CDR3 is 15 residues long. V shed 1 base, J shed 6 bases, and the junction held 4 bases outside the gene matches. The DNA of the CDR3 is TGTGCCATCAGTGAGTTGGGACAGGGGGAGAATGGCTACACCTTC. Translating gives CAISELGQGENGYTF.

J is TRBJ1-5 and V is TRBV6-2 or TRBV6-3; possible D gene TRBD1, 5 bases. CDR3 length: 17 residues. V was shortened by 0 bases and J by 0 bases, with 12 bases between the two germline ends. The germline gives CDR1 MNHEY, CDR2 SVGEGT. The CDR3 sequence: CASSYSVGGDSNQPQHF. The CDR3 coding sequence is TGTGCCAGCAGTTACTCGGTTGGAGGGGATAGCAATCAGCCCCAGCATTTT.

V is TRBV11-3 and J is TRBJ2-5, with 13 bases identical to TRBD2. This CDR3 comprises 16 residues. Germline values: CDR1 SGHNT, CDR2 YENEEA. Germline trimming cut 6 bases from V and 4 bases from J; bases unmatched to any gene: 8. CDR3 protein: CASSTRTSGGPETQYF. Here the CDR3 DNA reads TGTGCCAGCAGTACTCGGACTAGCGGGGGCCCAGAGACCCAGTACTTC.

The chain carries TRBV19 and TRBJ2-7, with D possibly called TRBD1 or TRBD2 (6 bases each). Germline-derived CDR1 and CDR2 are LNHDA and SQIVND (reference sequence). The V gene lost 5 bases and the J gene lost 3 bases, with 17 bases spanning the gap. This CDR3 region has 15 residues. DNA of the CDR3: TGTGCCAGTAGTCCATTGGGGGGCGCCCACTACGAGCAGTACTTC. This encodes CASSPLGGAHYEQYF.

The rearrangement joins TRBV30 to TRBJ2-5; D is possibly TRBD2 (5 bases). Trimming pared 2 bases from V and 5 bases from J, leaving 15 bases between. Germline V gene lookup returns CDR1 GTSNPN and CDR2 SVGIG (reference sequence). This CDR3 is 14 amino acids long. The CDR3, as DNA: TGTGCCTGGAGTCCAATCACTAGAGGGGAGACCCAGTACTTC. This encodes CAWSPITRGETQYF.

V is TRBV10-2 and J is TRBJ2-7, with D perhaps TRBD1 (6 bases). The CDR3 loop spans 16 amino acids. Trimming shortened V by 0 bases and J by 7 bases, and 19 bases separated the two germline ends. CDR1 WSHSY and CDR2 SAAADI come from the germline V gene. Written as DNA, the CDR3 is TGCGCCAGCAGTGAGTCCGGACAGAGTCTACGAGCGGAGCAGTACTTC. Its translation is CASSESGQSLRAEQYF.

The rearrangement joins TRBV5-5 to TRBJ2-5; D is possibly TRBD1 or TRBD2 (5 bases each). This CDR3 is 14 amino acids long. The germline gives CDR1 SGHKS, CDR2 YYEKEE (reference sequence). The V end lost 3 bases, the J end lost 1 base, and 10 bases lay between the germline ends. As DNA, the CDR3 is TGTGCCAGCAGCTCTGGGACCGGCCAAGAGACCCAGTACTTC. Amino acids: CASSSGTGQETQYF. The complete variable domain, with remaining parts taken from reference TRBV5-5 and TRBJ2-5, reads DAGVTQSPTHLIKTRGQQVTLRCSPISGHKSVSWYQQVLGQGPQFIFQYYEKEERGRGNFPDRFSARQFPNYSSELNVNALLLGDSALYLCASSSGTGQETQYFGPGTRLLVL.

This clonotype was seen only a few times. For the CDR3, the DNA is TGTGCCAGTAGTAGGCTGCTATATTGGGGCTACACCTTC. Amino acids: CASSRLLYWGYTF. The chain uses TRBV19 and TRBJ1-2; D call uncertain. The CDR3 extends over 13 amino acids. V dropped 4 bases and J dropped 8 bases, with 14 bases sitting between them. Germline assignment: CDR1 LNHDA and CDR2 SQIVND (reference sequence).